The next 8 T cell receptor beta chains were all read from a single sample in a study of cytotoxic CD8 clonotypes in ibrutinib-treated CLL. TCRdb's table, derived via immunoSEQ multiplex PCR, lists solely in-frame clones and lacks some. The table has hundreds of thousands of clones, under 80% seen once. The specimen was PBMCs, collected after 24 months of ibrutinib treatment. The receptor source for this set is a human donor with chronic lymphocytic leukemia.

The rearrangement joins TRBV5-4 to TRBJ1-1; D not resolved. This CDR3 has 14 residues. V lost 6 bases, J lost 3 bases, and 15 bases lay in between. Germline V gene lookup returns CDR1 SGHNT and CDR2 YYREEE (reference sequence). In nucleotides, the CDR3 is TGTGCCAGCACCTTCAGAGCGGAGGACACTGAAGCTTTCTTT. It codes for CASTFRAEDTEAFF.

V usage is TRBV7-2 and J usage is TRBJ2-5; no definite D call. Trimming removed 5 bases from V and 6 bases from J, with 19 bases in between. CDR1 is SGHTA and CDR2 is FQGNSA in the germline V gene. The CDR3 extends over 15 amino acids. The CDR3 coding sequence is TGTGCCAGCAGCAGAGGTCAGGCAGGAATGAAGACCCAGTACTTC. Encoded protein: CASSRGQAGMKTQYF.

V is TRBV7-3 and J is TRBJ2-5; 7 nucleotides line up with TRBD2. CDR1 is SGHTA and CDR2 is FQGTGA in the germline V gene. V shed 6 bases, J shed 3 bases, and the junction held 4 bases outside the gene matches. The CDR3 has 13 amino acids. The CDR3 here is CASSRTREETQYF. Here the CDR3 DNA reads TGTGCCAGCAGTCGGACTAGGGAAGAGACCCAGTACTTC. The variable domain in full, completed from reference TRBV7-3 and TRBJ2-5, reads GAGVSQTPSNKVTEKGKYVELRCDPISGHTALYWYRQSLGQGPEFLIYFQGTGAADDSGLPNDRFFAVRPEGSVSTLKIQRTERGDSAVYLCASSRTREETQYFGPGTRLLVL.

This clone was observed a handful of times. The V call is TRBV9, the J call TRBJ1-1; no firm D call. This CDR3 spans 14 amino acids. CDR1 and CDR2 (germline): SGDLS, YYNGEE. Between the trimmed V and J ends, which lost 0 bases and 3 bases, there was a span of 9 bases. CDR3 sequence (DNA): TGTGCCAGCAGCGTAGGCGTTATGGACACTGAAGCTTTCTTT. It encodes CASSVGVMDTEAFF.

V is TRBV27 and J is TRBJ2-1; 8 bases align to TRBD1. CDR3 size: 13 residues. The germline V gene has CDR1 MNHEY and CDR2 SMNVEV (reference sequence). V dropped 5 bases and J dropped 7; count of bases not matched to a gene: 4. The CDR3 nucleotides read TGTGCCAGCAGTCCAGGGGGCGGGAATGAGCAGTTCTTC. This translates into CASSPGGGNEQFF.

The chain joins TRBV4-1 to TRBJ2-7; D unresolved. Germline lookup yields CDR1 MGHRA and CDR2 YSYEKL. Trimming stripped 0 bases from V and 2 bases from J, with 11 bases between. The CDR3 is 15 amino acids. The CDR3 DNA sequence: TGCGCCAGCAGCCAAGATCGACTTACTGCCTACGAGCAGTACTTC. Encoded protein: CASSQDRLTAYEQYF.

The chain carries TRBV28 and TRBJ1-1, with 7 bases lining up with TRBD1. Germline lookup yields CDR1 MDHEN and CDR2 SYDVKM. There are 14 residues in the CDR3. Germline trimming cut 6 bases from V and 10 bases from J; bases unmatched to any gene: 14. CDR3 protein: CASRSLEGAGGAFF. The CDR3 region has the DNA TGTGCCAGCAGATCCCTGGAGGGGGCGGGAGGAGCTTTCTTT.

This clone was detected once. The chain uses TRBV9 and TRBJ2-3; tentative D call: TRBD2 (6 bases). This CDR3 contains 16 residues. The germline CDR1 and CDR2 sequences are SGDLS and YYNGEE. V dropped 0 bases and J dropped 0 bases, with 11 bases sitting between them. The CDR3 spells CASSVGGSGSTDTQYF. Written as DNA, the CDR3 is TGTGCCAGCAGCGTAGGAGGTAGCGGAAGCACAGATACGCAGTATTTT. The full variable domain, its missing parts supplied by reference TRBV9 and TRBJ2-3, is DSGVTQTPKHLITATGQRVTLRCSPRSGDLSVYWYQQSLDQGLQFLIQYYNGEERAKGNILERFSAQQFPDLHSELNLSSLELGDSALYFCASSVGGSGSTDTQYFGPGTRLTVL.